Shown below are 23 T cell receptor beta chains from a single sample sequenced in a study of T-cell reconstitution after alpha-beta-depleted transplantation in children. Unique molecular identifiers were incorporated when the TCRbeta library was constructed. TCRdb analysed the PCR reads with MiXCR anew, one entry per CDR3 protein. This sample carries roughly 98,000 distinct CDR3 sequences, 15% to 19% of them seen once, and the ten largest clones take 15% to 20%. The specimen was PBMCs, mostly from graft donor cells, collected 180 days after TCRalphabeta/CD19-depleted stem cell transplant. The source is a male patient between 2 and 15 years old who had a stem cell transplant for acute lymphoblastic leukemia, so the T cells may come from the graft donor.

The V call is TRBV5-1, the J call TRBJ1-2; the D gene is possibly TRBD1 (5 bases). Per germline, CDR1 SGHRS and CDR2 YFSETQ. V was pared by 0 bases and J by 6 bases, with 9 bases between. This CDR3 has 13 residues. CDR3 in amino acids: CASSLAGKDGYTF. CDR3 bases: TGCGCCAGCAGCTTGGCAGGGAAGGATGGCTACACCTTC. Supplemented by reference TRBV5-1 and TRBJ1-2, the full variable domain reads KAGVTQTPRYLIKTRGQQVTLSCSPISGHRSVSWYQQTPGQGLQFLFEYFSETQRNKGNFPGRFSGRQFSNSRSEMNVSTLELGDSALYLCASSLAGKDGYTFGSGTRLTVV.

The rearrangement links TRBV11-2 to TRBJ2-3; weak D call: TRBD1 (6 bases). V lost 1 base, J lost 0 bases, and 11 bases lay in between. This CDR3 spans 16 amino acids. Germline V CDR1 and CDR2: SGHAT, FQNNGV. DNA for the CDR3: TGTGCCAGCAGCTTAGTGCCCAGGGGAAGCACAGATACGCAGTATTTT. This gives the protein CASSLVPRGSTDTQYF.

The table lists this clonotype with many counts. V gene TRBV27 combines with J gene TRBJ1-1; tentative D call: TRBD1 (5 bases). Per germline, CDR1 MNHEY and CDR2 SMNVEV (reference sequence). CDR3 length: 14 residues. Trimming took off 4 bases at V and 5 bases at J, with 14 bases between the two ends. In DNA form, the CDR3 reads TGTGCCAGCAGTTCCCACGGGGGTTGGACTGAAGCTTTCTTT. The encoded protein is CASSSHGGWTEAFF.

This chain connects TRBV28 to TRBJ1-5; no reliable D call. This CDR3 spans 15 amino acids. CDR1 is MDHEN, CDR2 SYDVKM, per germline. Trimming shortened V by 6 bases and J by 4 bases, and 16 bases separated the two germline ends. The CDR3 is CASRVDGFWNQPQHF. The CDR3 DNA is TGTGCCAGCAGGGTGGACGGTTTCTGGAATCAGCCCCAGCATTTT.

Only a few counts were recorded for this clonotype. The V and J genes are TRBV5-1 and TRBJ1-1, with D unclear. In germline, CDR1 is SGHRS, CDR2 YFSETQ. V lost 4 bases and J lost 0, with 13 bases in between. This CDR3 comprises 15 residues. CDR3 DNA sequence: TGCGCCAGCAGCCCCCTTGCGGAAATGAACACTGAAGCTTTCTTT. Encoded protein: CASSPLAEMNTEAFF.

This clonotype turned up a few times. The chain carries TRBV20-1 and TRBJ2-3, with TRBD1 matching 12 bases. V was pared by 3 bases and J by 4 bases, with 2 bases of the junction left unmatched. The CDR3 sequence is 14 residues long. Germline loops: CDR1 DFQATT, CDR2 SNEGSKA (reference sequence). The CDR3 is CSASGDRGPDTQYF. The CDR3 coding sequence is TGCAGTGCTAGTGGGGACAGGGGGCCAGATACGCAGTATTTT.

This clonotype turned up a few times. The chain has TRBV5-1 and TRBJ2-2; 7 positions match TRBD1. The germline V gene has CDR1 SGHRS and CDR2 YFSETQ. This CDR3 region has 16 residues. The V and J ends lost 4 bases and 6 bases, in that order; junction bases with no gene match: 12. The CDR3 bases are TGCGCCAGCAGCGCGAATGCTAACAGGGGCTCCGGGGAGCTGTTTTTT. As protein: CASSANANRGSGELFF. The full variable domain, with the rest looked up from reference TRBV5-1 and TRBJ2-2, is KAGVTQTPRYLIKTRGQQVTLSCSPISGHRSVSWYQQTPGQGLQFLFEYFSETQRNKGNFPGRFSGRQFSNSRSEMNVSTLELGDSALYLCASSANANRGSGELFFGEGSRLTVL.

This clonotype was seen only a few times. The V gene is TRBV12-3 or TRBV12-4, the J gene TRBJ2-5; possibly TRBD2 for D (6 bases). The length of the CDR3 is 11 residues. V lost 6 bases and J 7 bases, leaving 9 bases between the germline ends. As DNA, the CDR3 is TGTGCCAGCAGCAAGGAGGGGACCCAGTACTTC. As protein: CASSKEGTQYF.

The chain couples TRBV5-1 to TRBJ2-3; 8 bases are shared with TRBD2. Per the germline V gene, CDR1 is SGHRS and CDR2 is YFSETQ. The V gene end was trimmed by 0 bases and the J gene end by 4 bases; junction bases not matched to a gene: 7. The CDR3 contains 16 residues. This chain's CDR3 is CASSLEFGGAADTQYF. Written as DNA, the CDR3 is TGCGCCAGCAGCTTGGAATTCGGGGGGGCAGCAGATACGCAGTATTTT.

This clonotype showed up just a few times. The CDR3 sequence is CASSPLSGGGYNEQFF. The CDR3 nucleotides are TGTGCCAGCAGCCCCCTAAGCGGGGGGGGTTACAATGAGCAGTTCTTC. The gene calls are TRBV4-2 and TRBJ2-1; 10 positions match TRBD2. The CDR3 loop spans 16 amino acids. V was clipped by 4 bases and J by 4 bases; unmatched bases: 7. Per germline, CDR1 LGHNA and CDR2 YNFKEQ.

The chain carries TRBV21-1 and TRBJ2-7; the DNA was not compared with TRBD1, the D call given in the table. TRBV21-1 is flagged as a pseudogene. The CDR3 loop spans 14 amino acids. DNA for the CDR3: TGTGCCAGCAGCAAGGGACCGGACCCCTACGAGCAGTACTTC. Translated: CASSKGPDPYEQYF.

This clonotype showed up many times. The genes are TRBV2 and TRBJ1-1; no definite D call. Germline loops: CDR1 SNHLY, CDR2 FYNNEI. CDR3 length equals 12 residues. The V gene lost 5 bases and the J gene lost 5 bases, with 9 bases spanning the gap. CDR3 nucleotide sequence: TGTGCCAGCAGTCCTACGCGTACTGAAGCTTTCTTT. Translating it yields CASSPTRTEAFF.

This clonotype has a handful of counts. This rearrangement joins TRBV14 to TRBJ2-1, with 10 bases aligning to TRBD2. Germline V gene lookup returns CDR1 SGHDN and CDR2 FVKESK. The CDR3 has 15 amino acids. V lost 2 bases to trimming and J lost 10 bases; unmatched junction nucleotides: 8. CDR3 in amino acids: CASSQRLAGEVEQFF. The CDR3, as DNA: TGTGCCAGCAGCCAACGGCTAGCGGGGGAGGTCGAGCAGTTCTTC.

This clonotype has just a few counts. The gene calls are TRBV6-1 and TRBJ1-1, with D possibly TRBD1 on 5 matching bases. Trimming stripped 8 bases from V and 1 base from J, with 14 bases between. CDR3 length: 14 residues. Germline V CDR1 and CDR2: MNHNS, SASEGT. CDR3 sequence reads: CASGDSPGNTEAFF. The CDR3 region has the DNA TGTGCCAGCGGCGACAGCCCCGGGAACACTGAAGCTTTCTTT.

The chain links TRBV6-1 to TRBJ2-1; 9 bases align to TRBD1. Germline V lookup: CDR1 MNHNS, CDR2 SASEGT. J was trimmed by 8 bases and V by 6 bases; bases with no gene match: 17. The CDR3 spans 17 residues. For the CDR3, the DNA is TGTGCCAGCAGCCGAAATACAGGGGGCCTTAACCCCCATGAGCAGTTCTTC. It specifies CASSRNTGGLNPHEQFF.

V and J are TRBV20-1 and TRBJ2-5; D possibly corresponds to TRBD2 (6 bases). Trimming pared 2 bases from V and 2 bases from J, leaving 15 bases between. Germline CDR1 and CDR2: DFQATT and SNEGSKA (reference sequence). The CDR3 is 15 residues long. CDR3 loop: CSARSIFAGQETQYF. The DNA of the CDR3 is TGCAGTGCTAGATCCATATTTGCGGGACAAGAGACCCAGTACTTC.

As concerns this clonotype: This could be a read error, since a much larger clone is one nucleotide away. The CDR3 sequence: CASSFQVLAEAFF. The CDR3 bases are TGTGCCAGCAGTTTCCAGGTGCTCGCTGAAGCTTTCTTT. The chain employs TRBV12-3 or TRBV12-4 and TRBJ1-1; D not resolved. The V end was cut by 3 bases, the J end by 6 bases, with 11 bases between. This CDR3 is built from 13 residues.

This clonotype has just a few counts. The chain uses TRBV6-5 and TRBJ2-2, with 12 bases aligning to TRBD2. Looked up from germline, CDR1 is MNHEY and CDR2 is SVGAGI. The CDR3 consists of 17 residues. The V gene end was trimmed by 2 bases and the J gene end by 5 bases; junction bases not matched to a gene: 6. CDR3 coding DNA: TGTGCCAGCAGTTACGCTAGCGGGGGGGCGTTGACCGGGGAGCTGTTTTTT. Its translation: CASSYASGGALTGELFF.

This clonotype was recorded a few times. J is TRBJ2-5 and V is TRBV5-1; no definite D call. CDR3 size: 16 residues. V was clipped by 0 bases and J by 0 bases, with 12 bases between them. CDR1 and CDR2 (germline): SGHRS, YFSETQ. Here the CDR3 DNA reads TGCGCCAGCAGCTTGGTCGGCGGCTCGAACCAAGAGACCCAGTACTTC. Translated, it gives CASSLVGGSNQETQYF. Full variable domain (outside the CDR3, taken from reference TRBV5-1 and TRBJ2-5): KAGVTQTPRYLIKTRGQQVTLSCSPISGHRSVSWYQQTPGQGLQFLFEYFSETQRNKGNFPGRFSGRQFSNSRSEMNVSTLELGDSALYLCASSLVGGSNQETQYFGPGTRLLVL.

The rearrangement links TRBV5-5 to TRBJ2-7, with 7 bases matching TRBD1. V was clipped by 4 bases and J by 2 bases; unmatched bases: 6. The length of the CDR3 is 14 residues. Germline V gene data show CDR1 as SGHKS and CDR2 as YYEKEE (reference sequence). The chain's CDR3 is CASSPGTAPYEQYF. In DNA, the CDR3 is TGTGCCAGCAGCCCCGGGACAGCTCCCTACGAGCAGTACTTC.

This clonotype was seen a few times. The chain is built from TRBV29-1 and TRBJ2-7, with D maybe TRBD1 (6 bases). V was cut by 6 bases and J by 2 bases, with 8 bases left in between. Germline V gene sequence: CDR1 SQVTM, CDR2 ANQGSEA. The CDR3 has 11 amino acids. The CDR3 here is CSVRDTYEQYF. CDR3 DNA: TGCAGCGTCCGGGACACCTACGAGCAGTACTTC.

This clonotype was seen at least ten times. The gene calls are TRBV20-1 and TRBJ1-5; 10 bases fit TRBD1. Germline trimming cut 5 bases from V and 1 base from J; bases unmatched to any gene: 2. This CDR3 has 14 amino acids. The germline CDR1 and CDR2 sequences are DFQATT and SNEGSKA (reference sequence). The CDR3 DNA sequence: TGCAGTGCTTGGACAGGGGGAAGCAATCAGCCCCAGCATTTT. Protein sequence: CSAWTGGSNQPQHF.

This clonotype appeared a few times. The chain couples TRBV7-8 to TRBJ2-3; 15 bases are a match to TRBD2. This CDR3 contains 18 residues. Germline V gene lookup returns CDR1 SGHVS and CDR2 FQNEAQ. The J segment lost 5 bases and the V segment lost 3 bases, leaving 9 bases of the junction unmatched. In DNA form, the CDR3 reads TGTGCCAGCAGCTTTCGGACTAGCGGGGGGGCCGTGGGAGATACGCAGTATTTT. Protein sequence: CASSFRTSGGAVGDTQYF.